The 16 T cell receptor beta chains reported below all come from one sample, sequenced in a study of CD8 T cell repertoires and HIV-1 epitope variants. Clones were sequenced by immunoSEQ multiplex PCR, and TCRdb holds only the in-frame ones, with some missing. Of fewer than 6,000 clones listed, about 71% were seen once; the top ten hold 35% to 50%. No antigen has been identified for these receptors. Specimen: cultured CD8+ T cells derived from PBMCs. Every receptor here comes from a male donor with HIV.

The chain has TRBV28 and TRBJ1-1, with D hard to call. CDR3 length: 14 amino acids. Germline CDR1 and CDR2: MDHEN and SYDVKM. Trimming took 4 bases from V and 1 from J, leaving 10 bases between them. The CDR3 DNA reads TGTGCCAGCAGTTCTTTTATAGGGAACACTGAAGCTTTCTTT. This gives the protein CASSSFIGNTEAFF. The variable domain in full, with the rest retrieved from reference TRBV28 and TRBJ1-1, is DVKVTQSSRYLVKRTGEKVFLECVQDMDHENMFWYRQDPGLGLRLIYFSYDVKMKEKGDIPEGYSVSREKKERFSLILESASTNQTSMYLCASSSFIGNTEAFFGQGTRLTVV.

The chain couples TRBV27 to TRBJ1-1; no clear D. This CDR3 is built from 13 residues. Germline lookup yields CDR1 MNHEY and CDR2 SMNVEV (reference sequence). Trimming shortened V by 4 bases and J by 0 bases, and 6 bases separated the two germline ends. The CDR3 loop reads CASSSSVNTEAFF. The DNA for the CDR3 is TGTGCCAGCAGTTCCTCTGTGAACACTGAAGCTTTCTTT.

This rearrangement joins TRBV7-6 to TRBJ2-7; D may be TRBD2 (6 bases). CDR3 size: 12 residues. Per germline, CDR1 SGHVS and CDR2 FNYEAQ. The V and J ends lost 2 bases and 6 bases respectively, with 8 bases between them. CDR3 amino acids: CASSLRAGEQYF. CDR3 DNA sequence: TGTGCCAGCAGCTTACGAGCGGGCGAGCAGTACTTC.

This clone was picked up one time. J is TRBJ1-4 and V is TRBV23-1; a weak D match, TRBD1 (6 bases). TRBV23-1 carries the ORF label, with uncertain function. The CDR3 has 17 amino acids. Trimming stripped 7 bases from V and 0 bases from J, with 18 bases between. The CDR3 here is CASTRGTTVTTNEKLFF. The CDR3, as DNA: TGCGCCAGCACCCGGGGGACAACTGTTACAACTAATGAAAAACTGTTTTTT.

DNA of the CDR3: TGTGCCAGCAGTTTATTGCAGCAGGCCCGAGATGGCTACACCTTC. Protein sequence: CASSLLQQARDGYTF. The gene calls are TRBV28 and TRBJ1-2; D uncertain. V was pared by 1 base and J by 6 bases, with 15 bases between. This CDR3 has 15 residues. CDR1 and CDR2 (germline): MDHEN, SYDVKM.

CDR3 sequence (DNA): TGCAGCGTTGAAAATCGACAGCAAGAGACCCAGTACTTC. Its translation: CSVENRQQETQYF. The V call is TRBV29-1, the J call TRBJ2-5; D is possibly TRBD1 (5 bases). The CDR3 loop spans 13 amino acids. The V and J ends lost 2 bases and 2 bases respectively, with 9 bases between them. CDR1 is SQVTM and CDR2 is ANQGSEA in the germline V gene.

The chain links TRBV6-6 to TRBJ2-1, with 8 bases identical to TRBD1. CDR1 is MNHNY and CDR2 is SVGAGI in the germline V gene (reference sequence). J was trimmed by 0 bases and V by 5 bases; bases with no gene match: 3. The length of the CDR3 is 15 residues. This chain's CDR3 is CASSAGTGSYNEQFF. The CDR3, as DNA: TGTGCCAGCAGTGCCGGGACAGGCTCCTACAATGAGCAGTTCTTC.

CDR3 nucleotides: TGTGCCAGCAGTGAACCAGACAGGGGGGGCACTGAAGCTTTCTTT. Protein sequence: CASSEPDRGGTEAFF. The rearrangement joins TRBV2 to TRBJ1-1; 9 nucleotides line up with TRBD1. The CDR3 runs to 15 residues. V lost 2 bases and J lost 4; bases outside the gene matches: 5. From germline, CDR1 is SNHLY and CDR2 FYNNEI.

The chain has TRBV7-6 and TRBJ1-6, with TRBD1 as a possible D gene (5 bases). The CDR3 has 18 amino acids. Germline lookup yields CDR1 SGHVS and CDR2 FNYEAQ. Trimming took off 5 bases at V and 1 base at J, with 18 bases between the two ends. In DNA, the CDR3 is TGTGCCAGCAGCCCTAAGGGGTCTTATCGATCCTATAATTCACCCCTCCACTTT. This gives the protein CASSPKGSYRSYNSPLHF.

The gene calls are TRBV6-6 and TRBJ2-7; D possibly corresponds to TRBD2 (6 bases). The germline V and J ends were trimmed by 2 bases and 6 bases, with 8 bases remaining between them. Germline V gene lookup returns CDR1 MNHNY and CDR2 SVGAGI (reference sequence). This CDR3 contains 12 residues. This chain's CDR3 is CASSYGGGEQYF. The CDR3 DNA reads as TGTGCCAGCAGTTACGGGGGAGGCGAGCAGTACTTC.

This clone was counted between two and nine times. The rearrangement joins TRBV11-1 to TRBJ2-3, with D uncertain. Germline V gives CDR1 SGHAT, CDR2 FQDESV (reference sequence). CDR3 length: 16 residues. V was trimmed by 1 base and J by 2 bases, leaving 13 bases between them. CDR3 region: CASSLVPSLTTDTQYF. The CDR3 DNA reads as TGTGCCAGCAGCTTAGTCCCTAGTCTTACCACAGATACGCAGTATTTT. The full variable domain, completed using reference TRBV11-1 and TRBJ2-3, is EAEVAQSPRYKITEKSQAVAFWCDPISGHATLYWYRQILGQGPELLVQFQDESVVDDSQLPKDRFSAERLKGVDSTLKIQPAELGDSAMYLCASSLVPSLTTDTQYFGPGTRLTVL.

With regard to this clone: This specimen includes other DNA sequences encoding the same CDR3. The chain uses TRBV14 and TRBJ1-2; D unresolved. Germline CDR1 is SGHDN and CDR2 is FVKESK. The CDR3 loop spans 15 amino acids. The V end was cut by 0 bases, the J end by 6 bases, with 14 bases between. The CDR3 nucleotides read TGTGCCAGCAGCCAAGATCTTGGTCCCCCGGATGGCTACACCTTC. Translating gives CASSQDLGPPDGYTF.

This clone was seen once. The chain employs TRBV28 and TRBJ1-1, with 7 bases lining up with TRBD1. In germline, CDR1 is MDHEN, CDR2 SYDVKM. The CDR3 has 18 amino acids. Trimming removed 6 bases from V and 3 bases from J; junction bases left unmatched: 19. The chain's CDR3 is CASRDPKTGLIAHTEAFF. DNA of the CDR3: TGTGCCAGCAGAGACCCCAAGACAGGGCTTATTGCCCACACTGAAGCTTTCTTT.

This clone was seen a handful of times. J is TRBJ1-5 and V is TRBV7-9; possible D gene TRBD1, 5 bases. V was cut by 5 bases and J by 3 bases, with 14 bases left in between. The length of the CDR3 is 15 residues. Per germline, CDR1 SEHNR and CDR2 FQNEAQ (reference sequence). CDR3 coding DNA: TGTGCCAGCAGCCCCACCGGGGGAGTCAATCAGCCCCAGCATTTT. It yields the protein CASSPTGGVNQPQHF.

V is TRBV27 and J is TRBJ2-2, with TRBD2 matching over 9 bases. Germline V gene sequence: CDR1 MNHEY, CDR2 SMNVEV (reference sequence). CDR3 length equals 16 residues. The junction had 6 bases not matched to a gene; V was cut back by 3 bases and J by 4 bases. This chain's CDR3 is CASSLLSGGGTGELFF. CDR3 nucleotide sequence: TGTGCCAGCAGTTTGCTTAGCGGGGGTGGCACCGGGGAGCTGTTTTTT.

The chain's CDR3 is CASSSTDGATNEKLFF. CDR3 DNA: TGTGCCAGCAGCTCAACGGACGGAGCAACTAATGAAAAACTGTTTTTT. J is TRBJ1-4 and V is TRBV11-2, with D unresolved. Trimming cost V 4 bases and J 0 bases, with 12 bases left between them. Germline assignment: CDR1 SGHAT and CDR2 FQNNGV. This CDR3 region has 16 residues.